A selection of T cell receptor beta chains follows, all from one sample in a study of T cell responses to AZD1222 COVID-19 vaccine. The protocol was immunoSEQ multiplex PCR, while the TCRdb copy is restricted to in-frame clones and leaves out a portion. The sample consists of 150,000 to 200,000 clones, about 87% of them appearing once. The material was peripheral blood, obtained 28 days after the second dose of the MenACWY control vaccine. The receptors come from an adult who received the MenACWY meningococcal vaccine as a control. Both conserved end residues are part of each CDR3. D genes are given only for firm matches. Not all rows give a size; the values are once, few, many and, for expanded clones, a class.

v_gene,j_gene,d_gene,abundance,CDR3nt,CDR3aa
TRBV5-1,TRBJ1-4,.,.,TGCGCCAGCAGCTTGGATCCAGATGAAAAACTGTTTTTT,CASSLDPDEKLFF
TRBV19,TRBJ2-2,.,once,TGTGCCAGTAGTACCCCGGGAGACAACACCGGGGAGCTGTTTTTT,CASSTPGDNTGELFF
TRBV6-5,TRBJ2-7,TRBD1,.,TGTGCCAGCCGCAGGGACAGGGGGTACGAGCAGTACTTC,CASRRDRGYEQYF
TRBV28,TRBJ1-1,.,.,TGTGCCAGCAGTTTCGTTGTGGACGGGAGGGACACTGAAGCTTTCTTT,CASSFVVDGRDTEAFF
TRBV19,TRBJ2-5,.,.,TGTGCCAGTCGTGGGCTAAAACAAGAGACCCAGTACTTC,CASRGLKQETQYF
TRBV6-5,TRBJ1-2,.,once,TGTGCCAGCAGTTGGGGCAGACTCTATGGCTACACCTTC,CASSWGRLYGYTF
TRBV15,TRBJ2-5,TRBD1,.,TGTGCCACCAGCAGGACAGGGCAAGAGACCCAGTACTTC,CATSRTGQETQYF
TRBV15,TRBJ1-4,.,.,TGTGCCACCAGCAGAGGGGACGGTCCTAATGAAAAACTGTTTTTT,CATSRGDGPNEKLFF
TRBV30,TRBJ1-1,.,.,TGTGCCTGGTCCGAAGTTGAAGCTTTCTTT,CAWSEVEAFF
TRBV10-1,TRBJ2-2,.,.,TGCGCCAGCAGTGACGGAACCTCCACCGGGGAGCTGTTTTTT,CASSDGTSTGELFF
TRBV4-2,TRBJ2-2,.,.,TGTGCCAGCAGCCAAGATAGCGGCGGGGCAGGCGGCAGCGGGGAGCTGTTTTTT,CASSQDSGGAGGSGELFF
TRBV7-8,TRBJ1-2,.,once,TGTGCCAGCAGCTTACCCCCAAACTCTTACTATGGCTACACCTTC,CASSLPPNSYYGYTF
TRBV3-1/TRBV3-2,TRBJ1-1,.,.,TGTGCCAGCAGCCAAGATCTGGGGCTAGGGGGGTCTGTGGGGTCCACTGAAGCTTTCTTT,CASSQDLGLGGSVGSTEAFF
TRBV29-1,TRBJ2-3,.,.,TGCAGCGCACCCAGTGGAGGGAGCACAGATACGCAGTATTTT,CSAPSGGSTDTQYF
TRBV10-1,TRBJ2-2,.,once,TGCGCCAGCAGTTGGGAACCAAACACCGGGGAGCTGTTTTTT,CASSWEPNTGELFF
TRBV27,TRBJ1-1,.,.,TGTGCCAGCAGCTCCCCCCAGGCGGGGACTAACACTGAAGCTTTCTTT,CASSSPQAGTNTEAFF
TRBV25-1,TRBJ1-1,.,.,TGTGCCAGCAGTGTTACAGGCCTCAAAGCTTTCTTT,CASSVTGLKAFF
TRBV28,TRBJ1-1,.,.,TGTGCCAGCAATCTAAACCAGAACACTGAAGCTTTCTTT,CASNLNQNTEAFF
TRBV9,TRBJ1-2,TRBD1,.,TGTGCCAGCAGCGTAGATCTTCAAGGACAGGGAGGGAACTATGGCTACACCTTC,CASSVDLQGQGGNYGYTF
TRBV27,TRBJ2-3,.,.,TGTGCCAGCAGTCCGGGACTCCTGGGGCGGGCAGATACGCAGTATTTT,CASSPGLLGRADTQYF